This is a list of T cell receptor beta chains from one sample in a study of shared clonotypes between healthy human individuals. Method: immunoSEQ multiplex PCR; TCRdb's copy keeps in-frame clones and lacks some. The profile covers a few hundred thousand clones, with about 97% appearing a single time and approximately 0.32% taken by the ten largest. Sequencing was performed on memory CD8+ T cells sorted from blood. These receptors were obtained from a young man in good health. The CDR3 runs from the conserved cysteine through the conserved F or W. A D gene is named only where the DNA matches it firmly. For some rows the clone size is stated as once, few or many, or as a class when expanded; others skip it.

D: TRBD2; V: TRBV29-1; size: .; J: TRBJ2-7; CDR3: CSVERLAGGSEQYF; DNA: TGCAGCGTTGAAAGACTAGCGGGAGGATCCGAGCAGTACTTC
D: .; V: TRBV5-1; size: .; J: TRBJ2-3; CDR3: CASSFRGSTDTQYF; DNA: TGCGCCAGCAGCTTTAGAGGGTCCACAGATACGCAGTATTTT
D: .; V: TRBV29-1; size: .; J: TRBJ2-5; CDR3: CSPETQETQYF; DNA: TGCAGCCCCGAAACACAGGAGACCCAGTACTTC
D: .; V: TRBV7-2; size: few; J: TRBJ1-5; CDR3: CASSGRGGNQPQHF; DNA: TGTGCCAGCAGCGGCAGGGGCGGCAATCAGCCCCAGCATTTT
D: .; V: TRBV19; size: .; J: TRBJ2-3; CDR3: CASSSRREADTQYF; DNA: TGTGCCAGTAGTAGCCGCAGGGAAGCAGATACGCAGTATTTT
D: TRBD2; V: TRBV9; size: .; J: TRBJ2-7; CDR3: CASSSSSGSTYYEQYF; DNA: TGTGCCAGCAGCTCTTCAAGCGGGAGCACATACTACGAGCAGTACTTC
D: .; V: TRBV28; size: .; J: TRBJ1-4; CDR3: CASRVDFNEKLFF; DNA: TGTGCCAGCAGGGTGGATTTCAATGAAAAACTGTTTTTT
D: .; V: TRBV5-1; size: .; J: TRBJ1-1; CDR3: CASRSGDLNTEAFF; DNA: TGCGCCAGCAGGTCAGGGGATTTAAACACTGAAGCTTTCTTT
D: TRBD1; V: TRBV29-1; size: .; J: TRBJ1-1; CDR3: CSVSTGDGGAEAFF; DNA: TGCAGCGTTTCGACAGGGGATGGCGGGGCTGAAGCTTTCTTT
D: TRBD2; V: TRBV2; size: .; J: TRBJ2-4; CDR3: CASYPLAGGPNIQYF; DNA: TGTGCCAGCTACCCCCTAGCGGGAGGACCAAACATTCAGTACTTC
D: .; V: TRBV19; size: .; J: TRBJ1-1; CDR3: CASSHRVMNTEAFF; DNA: TGTGCCAGTAGCCACAGGGTAATGAACACTGAAGCTTTCTTT
D: .; V: TRBV15; size: .; J: TRBJ2-2; CDR3: CATSRDVNTGELFF; DNA: TGTGCCACCAGCAGAGACGTAAACACCGGGGAGCTGTTTTTT
D: .; V: TRBV13; size: .; J: TRBJ2-7; CDR3: CASSLGREQYF; DNA: TGTGCCAGCAGCCTAGGGCGGGAGCAGTACTTC
D: TRBD1; V: TRBV6-6; size: .; J: TRBJ1-1; CDR3: CASSWTGNTEAFF; DNA: TGTGCCAGCAGTTGGACAGGGAACACTGAAGCTTTCTTT
D: .; V: TRBV10-1; size: .; J: TRBJ2-7; CDR3: CASSESKSYEQYF; DNA: TGCGCCAGCAGTGAGTCGAAATCCTACGAGCAGTACTTC
D: .; V: TRBV6-1; size: .; J: TRBJ2-2; CDR3: CASSERDWYYTGELFF; DNA: TGTGCCAGCAGTGAAAGGGACTGGTACTACACCGGGGAGCTGTTTTTT
D: TRBD2; V: TRBV7-8; size: .; J: TRBJ2-1; CDR3: CASSYYLLAEDYNEQFF; DNA: TGTGCCAGCAGCTACTACTTGCTAGCGGAGGACTACAATGAGCAGTTCTTC
D: .; V: TRBV30; size: .; J: TRBJ1-1; CDR3: CAGGTSWDTEAFF; DNA: TGTGCCGGGGGGACCTCGTGGGACACTGAAGCTTTCTTT
D: TRBD2; V: TRBV10-3; size: .; J: TRBJ2-7; CDR3: CAISSTSGGYYEQYF; DNA: TGTGCCATCAGCTCGACTAGCGGGGGTTACTACGAGCAGTACTTC
D: TRBD2; V: TRBV7-7; size: .; J: TRBJ2-3; CDR3: CASSLSPQLAGGASTDTQYF; DNA: TGTGCTAGCAGCTTATCCCCACAACTAGCGGGAGGGGCTAGCACAGATACGCAGTATTTT
D: .; V: TRBV6-1; size: .; J: TRBJ2-7; CDR3: CASSRDPYEQYF; DNA: TGTGCCAGCAGCAGGGATCCTTACGAGCAGTACTTC
D: .; V: TRBV9; size: .; J: TRBJ2-1; CDR3: CASSRQGGEQFF; DNA: TGTGCCAGCAGTCGTCAGGGGGGTGAGCAGTTCTTC
D: .; V: TRBV20-1; size: .; J: TRBJ2-7; CDR3: CSATQSYEQYF; DNA: TGCAGTGCTACCCAGTCCTACGAGCAGTACTTC
D: TRBD2; V: TRBV10-1; size: .; J: TRBJ2-3; CDR3: CASSESGRGTDTQYF; DNA: TGCGCCAGCAGTGAAAGCGGGAGAGGCACAGATACGCAGTATTTT
D: .; V: TRBV6-1; size: .; J: TRBJ2-4; CDR3: CASSEDGFGRIRYF; DNA: TGTGCCAGCAGTGAAGATGGGTTTGGCAGGATCAGATACTTC
D: TRBD2; V: TRBV9; size: .; J: TRBJ2-1; CDR3: CASSATSGSEQFF; DNA: TGTGCCAGCAGCGCGACTAGCGGGAGCGAGCAGTTCTTC
D: .; V: TRBV14; size: once; J: TRBJ2-2; CDR3: CASSFSGTAGELFF; DNA: TGTGCCAGCAGCTTCAGCGGAACCGCCGGGGAGCTGTTTTTT
D: .; V: TRBV10-1; size: .; J: TRBJ2-7; CDR3: CASSEGQSYEQYF; DNA: TGCGCCAGCAGCGAAGGACAATCCTACGAGCAGTACTTC
D: TRBD2; V: TRBV11-2; size: .; J: TRBJ2-7; CDR3: CASSLRIRTSGRVDEQYF; DNA: TGTGCCAGCAGCCTACGAATCCGGACTAGCGGGAGGGTGGACGAGCAGTACTTC
D: .; V: TRBV19; size: .; J: TRBJ1-1; CDR3: CASSIVSQGEAFF; DNA: TGTGCCAGTAGTATAGTTTCTCAGGGGGAAGCTTTCTTT
D: TRBD1; V: TRBV11-2; size: .; J: TRBJ1-2; CDR3: CASSPRQGASYGYTF; DNA: TGTGCCAGCAGCCCTAGACAGGGGGCTTCGTATGGCTACACCTTC
D: .; V: TRBV11-2; size: .; J: TRBJ2-7; CDR3: CASSLGQLTYEQYF; DNA: TGTGCCAGCAGCTTAGGCCAGCTAACCTACGAGCAGTACTTC
D: .; V: TRBV11-2; size: .; J: TRBJ2-3; CDR3: CASSLGFSGDTQYF; DNA: TGTGCCAGCAGCTTAGGTTTCAGTGGGGATACGCAGTATTTT
D: TRBD1; V: TRBV29-1; size: .; J: TRBJ1-2; CDR3: CSVESSGTGGPNYGYTF; DNA: TGCAGCGTGGAATCATCCGGGACAGGGGGGCCTAACTATGGCTACACCTTC
D: .; V: TRBV10-3; size: .; J: TRBJ1-5; CDR3: CAISESGQPQHF; DNA: TGTGCCATCAGTGAGTCGGGTCAGCCCCAGCATTTT
D: .; V: TRBV10-3; size: .; J: TRBJ2-7; CDR3: CAIANSGDEQYF; DNA: TGTGCCATCGCAAACTCCGGGGACGAGCAGTACTTC
D: .; V: TRBV4-1; size: once; J: TRBJ2-7; CDR3: CASSQGTQGRQYF; DNA: TGCGCCAGCAGCCAGGGGACCCAAGGGAGGCAGTACTTC
D: TRBD1; V: TRBV28; size: .; J: TRBJ2-7; CDR3: CASRGTGVYEQYF; DNA: TGTGCCAGCAGAGGGACAGGGGTATACGAGCAGTACTTC
D: TRBD1; V: TRBV6-1; size: .; J: TRBJ1-1; CDR3: CASSGQGAGTEAFF; DNA: TGTGCCAGCAGTGGGCAGGGGGCGGGCACTGAAGCTTTCTTT
D: TRBD1; V: TRBV27; size: .; J: TRBJ2-1; CDR3: CASSSRDRGRDEQFF; DNA: TGTGCCAGCAGTTCACGGGACAGGGGGCGCGATGAGCAGTTCTTC
D: TRBD1; V: TRBV28; size: .; J: TRBJ1-2; CDR3: CASSLDRGGRYTF; DNA: TGTGCCAGCAGTCTTGACAGGGGAGGACGCTACACCTTC
D: .; V: TRBV30; size: .; J: TRBJ2-1; CDR3: CAWSVARLVNEQFF; DNA: TGTGCCTGGAGTGTAGCTCGACTAGTAAATGAGCAGTTCTTC
D: .; V: TRBV10-1; size: .; J: TRBJ1-1; CDR3: CASSDLRPGGYTEAFF; DNA: TGCGCCAGCAGTGACTTGCGTCCGGGGGGCTACACTGAAGCTTTCTTT
D: .; V: TRBV5-1; size: .; J: TRBJ1-4; CDR3: CASSLFGGRSNEKLFF; DNA: TGCGCCAGCAGCTTGTTTGGCGGACGGTCAAATGAAAAACTGTTTTTT
D: TRBD1; V: TRBV19; size: .; J: TRBJ2-1; CDR3: CASRQGFEQFF; DNA: TGTGCCAGCCGACAGGGGTTTGAGCAGTTCTTC
D: .; V: TRBV25-1; size: once; J: TRBJ2-5; CDR3: CASSDHRGIETQYF; DNA: TGTGCCAGCAGTGACCATCGGGGCATAGAGACCCAGTACTTC
D: .; V: TRBV20-1; size: .; J: TRBJ1-2; CDR3: CSASNYGYTF; DNA: TGCAGTGCTAGCAACTATGGCTACACCTTC
D: .; V: TRBV11-2; size: .; J: TRBJ2-1; CDR3: CASSLAGRAYEQFF; DNA: TGTGCCAGCAGCTTAGCTGGCAGGGCTTATGAGCAGTTCTTC